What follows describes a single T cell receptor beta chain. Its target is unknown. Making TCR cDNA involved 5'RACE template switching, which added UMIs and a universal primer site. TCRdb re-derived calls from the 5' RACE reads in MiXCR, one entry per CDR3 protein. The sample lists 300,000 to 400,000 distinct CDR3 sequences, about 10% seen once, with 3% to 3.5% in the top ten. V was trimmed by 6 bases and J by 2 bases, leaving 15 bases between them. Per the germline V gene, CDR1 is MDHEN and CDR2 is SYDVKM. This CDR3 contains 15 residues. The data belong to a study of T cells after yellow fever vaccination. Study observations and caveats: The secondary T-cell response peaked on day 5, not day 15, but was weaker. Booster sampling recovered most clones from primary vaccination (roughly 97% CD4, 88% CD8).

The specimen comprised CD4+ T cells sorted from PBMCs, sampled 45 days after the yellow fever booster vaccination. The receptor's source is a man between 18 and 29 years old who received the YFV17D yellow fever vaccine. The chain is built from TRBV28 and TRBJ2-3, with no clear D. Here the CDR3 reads CASSRSTGATDTQYF. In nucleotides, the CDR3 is TGTGCCAGCAGCCGAAGTACGGGCGCCACAGATACGCAGTATTTT.